This record concerns one TCR beta chain sequence. As yet, its antigen is unknown. Trimming removed 5 bases from V and 1 base from J, with 14 bases in between. CDR1 and CDR2 (germline): SGHDT, YYEEEE. The CDR3 covers 15 residues. The data were taken from a study of post-analysis software for immune sequencing data. Unique molecular identifiers were built into the TCR beta cDNA libraries. TCRdb reprocessed the PCR reads with MiXCR, giving one entry per CDR3 protein. The sample holds some 690,000 distinct CDR3 sequences, 59% seen once. Notes on the study in general: Patients carried five TRBV segments more frequently than controls did, and TRBV5-6, TRBV5-1 and TRBV20-1 were among them.

This sequence was found in a girl aged 2-15 years with multiple sclerosis. The material sequenced was blood. V and J are TRBV5-6 and TRBJ2-3; D call uncertain. CDR3 amino acids: CASSSRLVGTDTQYF. DNA of the CDR3: TGTGCCAGCAGTTCACGGCTAGTGGGCACAGATACGCAGTATTTT.